The entry below gives a single T cell receptor (beta chain) sequence along with its context. At one boundary the junction diverges from the germline segment, which might be a read error. This specimen belongs to a study of shared clonotypes between healthy human individuals. The CDR3 totals 16 residues. CDR1 SNHLY and CDR2 FYNNEI come from the germline V gene. Profiled with immunoSEQ multiplex PCR; TCRdb holds only in-frame clones, not every one. The sample lists about 490,000 clones, about 80% seen once, with 9.5% to 15% in the top ten. In unsorted samples, genomic DNA was obtained using roughly 90 million PBMCs.

V usage is TRBV2 and J usage is TRBJ1-5; 7 nucleotides agree with TRBD1. The source material was PBMCs. This sequence was found in a woman in her forties in good health. Some clones in this sample may be carry-over from other donors' samples. The CDR3 reads CAGSSFRGQGNQPQHF. The CDR3 coding sequence is TGTGCCGGCAGTTCGTTCCGAGGACAGGGCAATCAGCCCCAGCATTTT.